This TCR beta chain derives from a study of shared clonotypes between healthy human individuals. Using immunoSEQ multiplex PCR, the repertoire was profiled, and TCRdb retains in-frame clones only, with some absent. The table records 2.3 million or so clones, 80% to 95% of them present only once. With V trimmed by 4 bases and J by 2 bases, 4 bases remained unmatched. There are 15 residues in the CDR3. The germline CDR1 and CDR2 sequences are KGHSH and LQKENI. Notes on the study in general: Enrolling few donors narrowed the genetic and exposure-history diversity that was represented.

As for this clone: The antigen is undetermined.

This TCR came from a man aged 18 to 35 in good health. Some clones in this sample may be carry-over from other donors' samples. Sequenced input: naive CD4+ T cells from PBMCs. Subset defined: CD45RA+ positively selected. The J gene is TRBJ2-2, the V gene TRBV18, with TRBD1 matching 7 bases. The chain's CDR3 is CASSRRTGNTGELFF. The CDR3 DNA follows: TGTGCCAGCTCACGACGGACAGGCAACACCGGGGAGCTGTTTTTT.